What follows describes a single T cell receptor beta chain. Its target is unknown. The entry originates in a study of T-cell memory formation after mild COVID-19. Study outcomes and limitations: A balance of CD4 and CD8 characterized clones contracting day 15 to 85, whereas later expanders leaned CD4+. CD4+ contracting clones lay mainly in CM and EM, CD8+ ones in EMRA.

MiXCR was run by TCRdb on the 5' RACE reads, yielding one entry per CDR3 protein. The table lists 430,000 or so distinct CDR3 sequences, roughly 23% of them singletons, with around 13% in the top ten. Looked up from germline, CDR1 is LGHNA and CDR2 is YSLEER. V dropped 7 bases and J dropped 4 bases, with 17 bases sitting between them. This CDR3 is built from 14 residues. The chain links TRBV4-3 to TRBJ2-7; TRBD1 might be the D (5 bases). The receptor comes from an adult woman who had mild COVID-19 (a few samples of this study predate the infection). Cell type and time point are not known. The sequenced material came from PBMCs or a T cell subset sorted from them (not recorded which). CDR3 loop: CASNFNLGAYEQYF. The DNA for the CDR3 is TGCGCCAGCAACTTTAATTTAGGGGCTTACGAGCAGTACTTC.